This T cell receptor (beta chain) was recovered during a study of blood T cell repertoires in COVID-19. The protocol was immunoSEQ multiplex PCR, while the TCRdb copy is restricted to in-frame clones and leaves out a portion. The table shows approximately 82,000 clones, with over 80% occurring only once. The CDR3 is made up of 13 amino acids. Trimming left V 8 bases short and J 0 bases short, with 7 bases between. CDR1 and CDR2 from the germline V gene are MNHEY and SVGAGI. This TCR came from a woman aged 70 to 79 with active or convalescent COVID-19. The genes are TRBV6-5 and TRBJ1-4; possibly TRBD1 for D (5 bases). The sequencing sample was made of peripheral blood. CDR3: CASGRATNEKLFF. CDR3 in DNA: TGTGCCAGCGGCAGGGCAACTAATGAAAAACTGTTTTTT.